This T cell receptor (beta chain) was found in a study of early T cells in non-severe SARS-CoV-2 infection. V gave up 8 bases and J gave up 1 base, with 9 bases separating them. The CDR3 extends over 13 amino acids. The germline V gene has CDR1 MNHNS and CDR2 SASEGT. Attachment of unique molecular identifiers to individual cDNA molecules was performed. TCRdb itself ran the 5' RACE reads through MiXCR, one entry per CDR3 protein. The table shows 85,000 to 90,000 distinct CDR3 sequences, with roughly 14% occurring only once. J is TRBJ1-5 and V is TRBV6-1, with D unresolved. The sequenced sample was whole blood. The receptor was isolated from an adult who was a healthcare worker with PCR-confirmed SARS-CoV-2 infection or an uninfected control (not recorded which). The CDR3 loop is CASRVGSNQPQHF. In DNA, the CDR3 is TGTGCCAGCCGGGTCGGGAGCAATCAGCCCCAGCATTTT.